This record concerns one T cell receptor beta chain sequence. The record originates from a study of shared clonotypes between healthy human individuals. Assay: immunoSEQ multiplex PCR; the TCRdb copy retains only in-frame clones and omits some. The profile shows about 2.3 million clones, just over 90% of them singletons. CDR1 and CDR2 from the germline V gene are ENHRY and SYGVKD. V dropped 11 bases and J dropped 3 bases, with 10 bases sitting between them. The CDR3 is 11 amino acids. The investigators split CD4+ cells into a CD45RA+ naive subset and a CD45RA-negative memory subset. This TCR derives from a man in his late teens or twenties in good health. Some clones in this sample may be carry-over from other donors' samples. This sequence joins TRBV10-3 and TRBJ1-2; D unclear. Sequenced sample: naive CD4+ T cells from PBMCs. Subset indicated: CD45RA+ positively selected. CDR3 sequence: CASSPDYGYTF. The DNA of the CDR3 is TGTGCCTCGTCCCCTGACTATGGCTACACCTTC.